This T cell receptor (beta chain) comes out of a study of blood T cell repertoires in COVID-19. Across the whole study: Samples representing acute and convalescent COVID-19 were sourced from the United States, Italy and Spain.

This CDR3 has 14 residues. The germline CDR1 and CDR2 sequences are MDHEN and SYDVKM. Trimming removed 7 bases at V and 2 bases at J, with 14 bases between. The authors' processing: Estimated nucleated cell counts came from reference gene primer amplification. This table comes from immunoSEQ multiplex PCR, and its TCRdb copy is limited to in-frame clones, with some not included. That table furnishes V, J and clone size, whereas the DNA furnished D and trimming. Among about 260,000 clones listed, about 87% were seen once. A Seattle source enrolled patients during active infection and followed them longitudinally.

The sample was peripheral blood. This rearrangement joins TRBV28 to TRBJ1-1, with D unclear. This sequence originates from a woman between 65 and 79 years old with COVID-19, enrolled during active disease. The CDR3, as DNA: TGTGCCAGCACCTCGGGAAGGCTAAACACTGAAGCTTTCTTT. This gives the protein CASTSGRLNTEAFF.